This T cell receptor beta chain was sequenced for a study of Ad26.COV2.S vaccination and SARS-CoV-2 variants (dated by TCRdb to the early 2020s). Notes on the research overall: Donors in the vaccine arm were drawn from COV1001, a phase I-IIa trial of Ad26.COV2.S in healthy adults that was multicentre, randomized, double-blind and placebo-controlled. Ad26.COV2.S was administered intramuscularly at a dose of 5x10^10 or 1x10^11 viral particles, either as one shot or as two shots given 56 days apart. TCRbeta repertoire sequencing was used to assess the specificity and breadth of SARS-CoV-2-reactive T cell receptors after Ad26.COV2.S vaccination. The TCR-sequenced set comprised about 32 samples: around 20 Ad26.COV2.S vaccine recipients, 5 placebo recipients and 8 SARS-CoV-2 convalescent individuals. Trial participants were randomized into five groups of five, in which low-dose or high-dose Ad26.COV2.S was given once or twice, or placebo was given on both occasions. Investigators did not know the trial group allocation while performing experiments and assessing outcomes.

What the study reported, not specific to this receptor: Vaccine and placebo recipients had similar non-spike TCR breadth, a finding consistent with the vaccine containing only spike. Substantial breadth of spike-specific CD8+ and CD4+ T cell responses was reported after vaccination. Ad26.COV2.S recipients had higher spike-specific TCR breadth than placebo recipients (P = 0.0014). The authors noted that total T cell responses may have been underestimated by the TCR breadth and depth analyses. The study lacked the statistical power to compare responses across vaccine doses or regimens.

Comment on this clone: The target of this receptor is not known. There are no base qualities to consult, and no much larger clone falls within one base.

In the paper's terms, the treatment or condition label means: roughly 18 received Ad26.COV2.S at low or high dose, single or two shots; roughly five received placebo; per-sample allocation not given. Repertoires of vaccine and placebo recipients were sequenced from samples collected on day 63 after the first injection. In Cohort 1b, more than 20 adults aged 18-55 years were enrolled at a single site in Boston, USA, between 29 July and 7 August 2020. Ad26.COV2.S was a replication-incompetent adenovirus type 26 vector that expressed a prefusion-stabilized SARS-CoV-2 spike protein derived from the original Wuhan strain. The immunoSEQ Assay was the method used to sequence TCRbeta CDR3 regions. After extraction, genomic DNA underwent amplification by bias-controlled multiplex PCR, followed by high-throughput sequencing. In the source study's methods: To quantify the absolute abundance of every unique TCRbeta CDR3 region, sequences were collapsed and filtered. T cell fraction was estimated by normalization of TCRbeta template counts to usable DNA, with usable DNA being measured through amplification of reference genes present in all nucleated cells. Repertoire TCRs were annotated as SARS-CoV-2-specific when V gene, CDR3 amino acid sequence and J gene were exactly matched to a known reactive TCR set. MIRA supplied the reference SARS-CoV-2 TCR set, which was filtered for enrichment in COVID-19-positive ImmuneCODE repertoires so that public or cross-reactive TCRs were removed. Drawing on the MIRA antigens, annotated TCRs were analysed further at the level of specific ORF or position within ORF. Breadth was defined as the number of annotated unique rearrangements divided by the total number of unique productive rearrangements, and depth was defined as the summed frequency of the annotated unique rearrangements. Two-sided Wilcoxon rank-sum tests were used to compare TCR breadth between groups. The table comes from immuneACCESS by way of TCRdb, which keeps in-frame sequences with V and J called. Part of the clones is missing from these tables; in studies checked, under half for an unresolved V gene and the rest for unknown reasons. V and J calls and clone size are given by that table; D and trimming were obtained from the DNA. Within this sample are roughly 300,000 clones, with about 87% of them counted one time only. The top ten clones comprise roughly 6% of the sample.

The germline ends are 9 bases apart after V is trimmed by 1 base and J by 11 bases. Measured from the cysteine to the phenylalanine, the CDR3 is 11 residues long. Just CDR3 DNA is preserved here, 33 bases in frame from base 1. The germline V gene (reference sequence) specifies PRHDT as CDR1 and FYEKMQ as CDR2. This specimen consisted of peripheral blood, obtained in a trial of Ad26.COV2.S vaccine versus placebo. This receptor was obtained from a person between 18 and 60 years old who received the Ad26.COV2.S COVID-19 vaccine or a placebo. The rearrangement joined TRBV13 to TRBJ2-7; no D gene is confidently identified. The base sequence is TGTGCCAGCAGCTTAGTCGCAGAGAAGTACTTC. Translated, it gives CASSLVAEKYF.